The 15 T cell receptor beta chains given below trace back to one sample, sequenced in a study of molecular identifiers for immune sequencing clone quantification (dated by TCRdb to the late 2010s). The library was produced with PCR. TCRdb lists the instrument as NextSeq 500. Through fastp at Q25 and MiXCR, TCRdb rebuilt clones from the public reads, retaining in-frame beta chains. Each record represents a unique CDR3 protein, reported with the most common genes and DNA among its rows. The sample records over 550,000 distinct CDR3 sequences, about 25% of which are singletons. Together, the top ten hold about 0.84% of the sample. Specimen: naive CD8+ T cells from blood, with Jurkat cell RNA spiked in. The cell subset or site label here, explained by the study, means: FACS-sorted CD8+CD4-CCR7+CD45RA+ naive T cells. The receptors shown here come from a human donor in good health. Some libraries in this study had Jurkat cell RNA spiked in.

The chain is built from TRBV29-1 and TRBJ2-2, with unresolved D. Looked up from germline, CDR1 is SQVTM and CDR2 is ANQGSEA. This CDR3 spans 14 amino acids. Trimming stripped 6 bases from V and 6 bases from J, with 17 bases between. The CDR3 region has the DNA TGCAGCGTAGAAAGCGAGAGAGGCCCCGGGGAGCTGTTTTTT. Translated: CSVESERGPGELFF.

This clonotype has ten or more counts. The rearrangement joins TRBV7-9 to TRBJ1-1; tentative D call: TRBD1 (5 bases). This CDR3 comprises 14 residues. CDR1 is SEHNR and CDR2 is FQNEAQ in the germline V gene (reference sequence). V lost 4 bases to trimming and J lost 2 bases, with 11 bases between them. The CDR3 DNA is TGTGCCAGCAGCTCCCTGGGGGGAAACACTGAAGCTTTCTTT. Its translation: CASSSLGGNTEAFF.

This clonotype was seen a handful of times. The CDR3 end shows no conserved phenylalanine or tryptophan, and so a read error is likely. V gene TRBV10-1 combines with J gene TRBJ2-5, with D possibly being TRBD1 or TRBD2 (5 bases each). This CDR3 region has 13 residues. Trimming removed 11 bases at V and 4 bases at J, with 17 bases between. Germline V gene sequence: CDR1 WNHNN, CDR2 SYGVQD (reference sequence). The CDR3 sequence is CAFRCEGLETQYS. The CDR3 bases are TGCGCCTTCAGGTGTGAGGGGTTAGAGACCCAGTACTCC.

There are many counts of this clonotype. The V gene is TRBV14, the J gene TRBJ2-4, with no clear D. Germline assignment: CDR1 SGHDN and CDR2 FVKESK. Trimming took 4 bases from V and 0 from J, leaving 7 bases between them. This CDR3 region has 14 residues. The chain's CDR3 is CASSPTLAKNIQYF. CDR3 coding DNA: TGTGCCAGCAGCCCTACATTAGCCAAAAACATTCAGTACTTC.

This clonotype has just a few counts. The chain links TRBV4-2 to TRBJ1-2; 10 nucleotides match TRBD1. With V trimmed by 0 bases and J by 5 bases, 6 bases remained unmatched. Germline lookup yields CDR1 LGHNA and CDR2 YNFKEQ. CDR3 size: 16 residues. CDR3 in DNA: TGTGCCAGCAGCCAAGATCCCCGGACAGGGGGATATGGCTACACCTTC. Translated: CASSQDPRTGGYGYTF.

This clonotype was observed many times. The chain combines TRBV3-1 with TRBJ2-3; no reliable D call. This CDR3 spans 16 amino acids. V was shortened by 4 bases and J by 2 bases, with 16 bases between the two germline ends. Germline V gene data show CDR1 as LGHDT and CDR2 as YNNKEL (reference sequence). CDR3 DNA: TGTGCCAGCAGCCCCACCGGGTCCGAATACACAGATACGCAGTATTTT. Its protein is CASSPTGSEYTDTQYF.

Only a few counts were recorded for this clonotype. This sequence joins TRBV7-8 and TRBJ1-1; 7 bases map to TRBD1. Unmatched junction bases numbered 10, after V lost 6 bases and J lost 0 bases. Per the germline V gene, CDR1 is SGHVS and CDR2 is FQNEAQ. The CDR3 has 16 residues. CDR3 sequence (DNA): TGTGCCAGCAGAGGCAGGGAACAGGGGATGAACACTGAAGCTTTCTTT. Amino acids: CASRGREQGMNTEAFF.

This clonotype was observed a handful of times. V usage is TRBV7-9 and J usage is TRBJ2-1; TRBD2 matches at 10 bases. CDR3 size: 15 residues. The germline gives CDR1 SEHNR, CDR2 FQNEAQ (reference sequence). V was clipped by 5 bases and J by 8 bases; unmatched bases: 9. As DNA, the CDR3 is TGTGCCAGCAGCCTCTTAGCGGGGGGTTTAGATGAGCAGTTCTTC. Translating it yields CASSLLAGGLDEQFF.

Ten or more counts support this clonotype. This chain links TRBV4-3 with TRBJ2-3; 7 bases are shared with TRBD1. Germline CDR1 and CDR2: LGHNA and YSLEER. The ends lost 0 bases at V and 8 bases at J; junction bases unmatched: 8. The CDR3 contains 15 residues. CDR3 DNA: TGCGCCAGCAGCCAAGATGTCACAGGGGTTTTTACGCAGTATTTT. Translated, it gives CASSQDVTGVFTQYF.

The chain links TRBV11-2 to TRBJ2-5; possibly TRBD1 or TRBD2 for D (6 bases each). Germline CDR1 SGHAT, CDR2 FQNNGV. The CDR3 spans 13 residues. V shed 5 bases and J shed 9 bases, with 16 bases lying between them. The CDR3 DNA reads as TGTGCCAGCAGCCGAACAGGGAGCGGGCCCCAGTACTTC. Translation: CASSRTGSGPQYF.

This clonotype has at least ten counts. The V call is TRBV4-3, the J call TRBJ1-5; D gene unclear. Germline lookup yields CDR1 LGHNA and CDR2 YSLEER. This CDR3 has 15 amino acids. Trimming cost V 0 bases and J 4 bases, with 10 bases left between them. CDR3 residues: CASSQDPGRNQPQHF. The CDR3 DNA sequence: TGCGCCAGCAGCCAAGATCCCGGCAGGAATCAGCCCCAGCATTTT.

In its sample, this clonotype was seen many times. This chain connects TRBV5-6 to TRBJ2-3, with 8 bases matching TRBD2. This CDR3 spans 14 amino acids. Germline V gene data show CDR1 as SGHDT and CDR2 as YYEEEE. Trimming took 6 bases from V and 4 from J; bases not matched to a gene: 7. The CDR3 nucleotides are TGTGCCAGCACCGCGGGGGGCCTGGCAGATACGCAGTATTTT. Translating it yields CASTAGGLADTQYF. Full variable domain (outside the CDR3, taken from reference TRBV5-6 and TRBJ2-3): DAGVTQSPTHLIKTRGQQVTLRCSPKSGHDTVSWYQQALGQGPQFIFQYYEEEERQRGNFPDRFSGHQFPNYSSELNVNALLLGDSALYLCASTAGGLADTQYFGPGTRLTVL.

The genes are TRBV7-9 and TRBJ2-2; TRBD2 matches 7 bases. V lost 1 base to trimming and J lost 4 bases; unmatched junction nucleotides: 9. Germline lookup yields CDR1 SEHNR and CDR2 FQNEAQ (reference sequence). This CDR3 is 17 amino acids long. CDR3: CASSLVGSGEPTGELFF. The DNA of the CDR3 is TGTGCCAGCAGCTTAGTGGGCAGCGGGGAACCCACCGGGGAGCTGTTTTTT. Complete variable domain (other parts from reference TRBV7-9 and TRBJ2-2): DTGVSQNPRHKITKRGQNVTFRCDPISEHNRLYWYRQTLGQGPEFLTYFQNEAQLEKSRLLSDRFSAERPKGSFSTLEIQRTEQGDSAMYLCASSLVGSGEPTGELFFGEGSRLTVL.

This clonotype was observed a few times. V gene TRBV12-3 or TRBV12-4 combines with J gene TRBJ2-2, with no clear D. The ends were cut back, 4 bases at V and 1 base at J, with 13 bases in the middle. CDR3 size: 16 residues. CDR3 nucleotide sequence: TGTGCCAGCAGTTCGGTTGGCAGCTGGAACACCGGGGAGCTGTTTTTT. Encoded protein: CASSSVGSWNTGELFF.

This clonotype appeared many times. The genes are TRBV15 and TRBJ2-7, with TRBD1 as a possible D gene (5 bases). The CDR3 has 13 residues. CDR1 is LNHNV and CDR2 is YYDKDF in the germline V gene (reference sequence). The V end lost 9 bases, the J end lost 6 bases, and 18 bases lay between the germline ends. For the CDR3, the DNA is TGTGCCACAGCAGGGATCAGTTCTGGCGAGCAGTACTTC. Protein: CATAGISSGEQYF.